Listed below are T cell receptor beta chains from one sample, sequenced in a study of blood T cell repertoires in COVID-19. TCRdb's copy holds only in-frame clones and misses some; the assay was immunoSEQ multiplex PCR. The sample contains more than 130,000 clones, 70% to 85% of which appear only once. Sequenced material: peripheral blood. The source is a human donor in a cohort sampled during active COVID-19. Both conserved end residues are part of each CDR3. D genes are given only for firm matches. Clone size is shown for a subset of rows, as once, few, many or a class of expanded clone.

TRBV19,.,13,once,TRBJ1-5,CASSITDNQPQHF,TGTGCCAGTAGTATAACAGACAATCAGCCCCAGCATTTT
TRBV18,.,14,.,TRBJ2-5,CASSIQGVKETQYF,TGTGCCAGCTCAATACAGGGCGTTAAAGAGACCCAGTACTTC
TRBV27,.,11,.,TRBJ1-1,CASSTEGEAFF,TGTGCCAGCAGCACCGAGGGTGAAGCTTTCTTT
TRBV19,.,14,.,TRBJ2-7,CASSIQGGPYEQYF,TGTGCCAGTAGTATCCAGGGGGGCCCCTACGAGCAGTACTTC
TRBV19,TRBD1,14,.,TRBJ1-2,CASSQQGTSYGYTF,TGTGCCAGTAGTCAACAGGGGACGAGCTATGGCTACACCTTC
TRBV6-5,TRBD2,16,.,TRBJ2-7,CASSYSEGSGGYEQYF,TGTGCCAGCAGTTACTCAGAGGGTAGCGGGGGTTACGAGCAGTACTTC
TRBV3-1/TRBV3-2,.,15,.,TRBJ1-2,CASSPLGNIPSGYTF,TGTGCCAGCAGCCCCCTCGGGAACATCCCAAGTGGCTACACCTTC
TRBV7-2,.,14,once,TRBJ2-1,CASSLNTGPSEQFF,TGTGCCAGCAGCTTAAATACAGGGCCTAGTGAGCAGTTCTTC
TRBV19,.,15,.,TRBJ2-3,CASTLGRGPTDTQYF,TGTGCCAGTACTCTTGGGCGGGGGCCGACAGATACGCAGTATTTT
TRBV4-3,.,15,.,TRBJ1-4,CASSLRGYDREKLFF,TGCGCCAGCAGCCTTCGGGGTTATGATCGGGAAAAACTGTTTTTT
TRBV6-2/TRBV6-3,.,16,.,TRBJ1-6,CASSPVIGGVDSPLHF,TGTGCCAGCAGCCCTGTGATTGGGGGCGTAGATTCACCCCTCCACTTT
TRBV14,.,13,.,TRBJ1-1,CASSRQENTEAFF,TGTGCCAGCAGCCGACAGGAGAACACTGAAGCTTTCTTT
TRBV29-1,.,15,.,TRBJ2-3,CSGLTGFGGTDTQYF,TGCAGCGGACTTACAGGGTTTGGGGGCACAGATACGCAGTATTTT
TRBV7-9,.,15,once,TRBJ2-5,CASSLYRDNQETQYF,TGTGCCAGCAGCTTATATAGGGACAACCAAGAGACCCAGTACTTC
TRBV9,TRBD2,15,.,TRBJ2-1,CASELPSGGAVEQFF,TGTGCCAGCGAACTCCCTAGCGGGGGGGCCGTTGAGCAGTTCTTC
TRBV2,TRBD1,12,.,TRBJ2-7,CASRDRGYEQYF,TGTGCCAGCCGGGACAGGGGTTACGAGCAGTACTTC
TRBV3-1/TRBV3-2,.,17,once,TRBJ2-5,CASSPYSDGGAGETQYF,TGTGCCAGCAGCCCCTACTCGGATGGGGGGGCCGGGGAGACCCAGTACTTC
TRBV7-6,TRBD1,16,.,TRBJ2-2,CASSSGQAINTGELFF,TGTGCCAGCAGCTCGGGACAGGCAATTAACACCGGGGAGCTGTTTTTT
TRBV6-2/TRBV6-3,TRBD2,18,.,TRBJ2-5,CASSRGVGTSKGTETQYF,TGTGCCAGCAGCAGAGGGGTGGGGACTAGCAAGGGAACAGAGACCCAGTACTTC
TRBV7-3,.,13,.,TRBJ2-1,CASSLRAGREQFF,TGTGCCAGCAGCTTAAGGGCAGGGCGGGAGCAGTTCTTC
TRBV5-4,TRBD2,17,.,TRBJ2-1,CASSTYRRGGGADEQFF,TGTGCCAGCAGCACCTATCGGAGAGGCGGGGGGGCAGACGAGCAGTTCTTC
TRBV4-1,TRBD2,18,.,TRBJ2-5,CASSQKLTSSGGRETQYF,TGCGCCAGCAGCCAAAAGCTCACATCCTCGGGGGGACGAGAGACCCAGTACTTC
TRBV5-8,.,13,.,TRBJ1-5,CASSWGLNQPQHF,TGTGCCAGCAGCTGGGGACTAAATCAGCCCCAGCATTTT
TRBV2,.,16,.,TRBJ2-3,CASSRRVEEPTDTQYF,TGTGCCAGCAGCCGCAGGGTCGAGGAGCCCACAGATACGCAGTATTTT
TRBV6-5,TRBD1,15,.,TRBJ2-3,CASSSPDRGADTQYF,TGTGCCAGCAGTTCTCCGGACAGGGGGGCAGATACGCAGTATTTT
TRBV6-5,TRBD1,13,.,TRBJ2-7,CASEPGQATEQYF,TGTGCCAGCGAGCCGGGACAGGCTACCGAGCAGTACTTC
TRBV5-4,.,20,.,TRBJ1-6,CASSLVLGRQDSSYNSPLHF,TGTGCCAGCAGCTTGGTGTTGGGGAGACAGGATAGCTCCTATAATTCACCCCTCCACTTT
TRBV18,.,15,.,TRBJ1-1,CASSLKQGLNTEAFF,TGTGCCAGCTCACTTAAGCAGGGGCTGAACACTGAAGCTTTCTTT
TRBV28,TRBD1,13,.,TRBJ2-5,CASRRQGKETQYF,TGTGCCAGCAGGAGACAGGGGAAAGAGACCCAGTACTTC
TRBV5-5,.,14,few,TRBJ1-3,CASSPLLSGNTIYF,TGTGCCAGCAGCCCCCTTCTCTCTGGAAACACCATATATTTT
TRBV6-5,.,14,.,TRBJ1-3,CASSQTVSGNTIYF,TGTGCCAGCAGTCAGACAGTCTCTGGAAACACCATATATTTT
TRBV12-1,.,16,.,TRBJ2-1,CASSFGLCLANNEQFF,TGTGCCAGCAGCTTTGGCTTGTGCCTAGCTAACAATGAGCAGTTCTTC
TRBV6-4,.,15,.,TRBJ2-7,CASSERRDRAYEQYF,TGTGCCAGCAGTGAGCGGAGGGACAGAGCCTACGAGCAGTACTTC
TRBV18,.,12,.,TRBJ1-4,CASSPGGEKLFF,TGTGCCAGCTCACCCGGAGGGGAAAAACTGTTTTTT
TRBV7-2,TRBD1,15,few,TRBJ1-1,CASSSTGQGRAEAFF,TGTGCCAGCAGCTCCACGGGACAGGGGCGCGCTGAAGCTTTCTTT
TRBV2,TRBD1,14,.,TRBJ1-4,CASSWTGANEKLFF,TGTGCCAGCAGTTGGACAGGTGCTAATGAAAAACTGTTTTTT
TRBV19,.,14,.,TRBJ1-1,CASSVYRVNTEAFF,TGTGCCAGTAGTGTCTACAGGGTCAACACTGAAGCTTTCTTT
TRBV19,TRBD2,13,.,TRBJ2-7,CASSLGLAWEQYF,TGTGCCAGTAGTCTTGGACTAGCGTGGGAGCAGTACTTC
TRBV5-8,.,17,.,TRBJ1-6,CASSSYRTSSYNSPLHF,TGTGCCAGCAGCTCCTACAGGACGAGCTCCTATAATTCGCCCCTCCACTTT
TRBV5-1,.,14,.,TRBJ2-5,CASSLRGTPETQYF,TGCGCCAGCAGCTTAAGGGGAACCCCAGAGACCCAGTACTTC
TRBV9,.,18,.,TRBJ2-7,CASSVEEGDPTRFYEQYF,TGTGCCAGCAGCGTAGAAGAGGGGGACCCAACCCGCTTTTACGAGCAGTACTTC
TRBV9,TRBD1,19,.,TRBJ2-4,CASSSKPGQGDLAKNIQYF,TGTGCCAGCAGCTCTAAACCGGGACAGGGGGATTTGGCCAAAAACATTCAGTACTTC
TRBV7-2,TRBD1,19,.,TRBJ1-2,CASSTRLGGQGVTNYGYTF,TGTGCCAGCAGCACTAGACTAGGGGGCCAGGGGGTCACAAACTATGGCTACACCTTC
TRBV5-1,TRBD1,15,.,TRBJ2-5,CASSLEQGAKKTQYF,TGCGCCAGCAGCTTGGAACAGGGGGCGAAAAAGACCCAGTACTTC
TRBV2,TRBD1,17,few,TRBJ1-3,CASSGQGFSNVGNTIYF,TGTGCCAGCTCGGGACAGGGCTTCTCTAACGTTGGAAACACCATATATTTT
TRBV7-9,.,13,.,TRBJ1-6,CASSFGQDEYFHF,TGTGCCAGCAGCTTTGGACAAGACGAATATTTCCACTTT
TRBV10-1,.,11,.,TRBJ2-7,CASSTPYEQYF,TGCGCCAGCAGTACTCCTTACGAGCAGTACTTC
TRBV12-3/TRBV12-4,.,13,.,TRBJ2-3,CASGGGGTDTQYF,TGTGCCTCGGGGGGCGGGGGCACAGATACGCAGTATTTT
TRBV19,TRBD1,14,.,TRBJ1-2,CATFRQGRGYGYTF,TGTGCCACTTTCAGACAGGGAAGGGGCTATGGCTACACCTTC
TRBV6-1,.,12,once,TRBJ1-3,CASSDRGNTIYF,TGTGCCAGCAGTGACAGGGGAAACACCATATATTTT
TRBV6-2/TRBV6-3,.,14,.,TRBJ2-7,CASSYRRDQGEQYF,TGTGCCAGCAGTTACCGGAGGGACCAGGGCGAGCAGTACTTC
TRBV5-6,.,15,.,TRBJ1-3,CASSFAKSSGNTIYF,TGTGCCAGCAGCTTCGCGAAGAGCTCTGGAAACACCATATATTTT
TRBV3-1/TRBV3-2,TRBD1,13,.,TRBJ1-2,CASSPTGGGGYTF,TGTGCCAGCAGCCCGACAGGGGGCGGGGGCTACACCTTC